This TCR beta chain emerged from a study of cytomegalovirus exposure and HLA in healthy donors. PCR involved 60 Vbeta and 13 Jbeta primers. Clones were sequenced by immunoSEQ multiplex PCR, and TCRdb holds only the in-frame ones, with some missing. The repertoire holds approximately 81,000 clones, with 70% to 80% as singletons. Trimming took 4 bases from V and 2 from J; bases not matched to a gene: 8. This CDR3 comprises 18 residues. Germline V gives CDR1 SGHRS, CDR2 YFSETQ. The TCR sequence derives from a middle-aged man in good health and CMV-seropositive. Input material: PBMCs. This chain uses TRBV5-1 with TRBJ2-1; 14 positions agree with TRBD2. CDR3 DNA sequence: TGCGCCAGCAGCGGCGCCGGGACTAGCGGGGGCGCCTACAATGAGCAGTTCTTC. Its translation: CASSGAGTSGGAYNEQFF.